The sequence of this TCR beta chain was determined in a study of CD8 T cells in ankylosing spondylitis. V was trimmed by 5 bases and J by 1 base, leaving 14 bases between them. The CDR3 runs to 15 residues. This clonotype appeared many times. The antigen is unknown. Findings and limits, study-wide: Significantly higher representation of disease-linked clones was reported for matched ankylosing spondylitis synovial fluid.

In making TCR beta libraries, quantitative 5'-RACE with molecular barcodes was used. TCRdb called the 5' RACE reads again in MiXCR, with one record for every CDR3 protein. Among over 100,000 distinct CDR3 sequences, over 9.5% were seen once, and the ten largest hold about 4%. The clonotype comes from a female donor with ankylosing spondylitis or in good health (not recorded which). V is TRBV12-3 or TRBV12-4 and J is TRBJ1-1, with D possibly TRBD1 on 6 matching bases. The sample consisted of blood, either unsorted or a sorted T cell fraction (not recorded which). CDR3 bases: TGTGCCAGCAGTCCCCGACAGGCCACGAACACTGAAGCTTTCTTT. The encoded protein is CASSPRQATNTEAFF.